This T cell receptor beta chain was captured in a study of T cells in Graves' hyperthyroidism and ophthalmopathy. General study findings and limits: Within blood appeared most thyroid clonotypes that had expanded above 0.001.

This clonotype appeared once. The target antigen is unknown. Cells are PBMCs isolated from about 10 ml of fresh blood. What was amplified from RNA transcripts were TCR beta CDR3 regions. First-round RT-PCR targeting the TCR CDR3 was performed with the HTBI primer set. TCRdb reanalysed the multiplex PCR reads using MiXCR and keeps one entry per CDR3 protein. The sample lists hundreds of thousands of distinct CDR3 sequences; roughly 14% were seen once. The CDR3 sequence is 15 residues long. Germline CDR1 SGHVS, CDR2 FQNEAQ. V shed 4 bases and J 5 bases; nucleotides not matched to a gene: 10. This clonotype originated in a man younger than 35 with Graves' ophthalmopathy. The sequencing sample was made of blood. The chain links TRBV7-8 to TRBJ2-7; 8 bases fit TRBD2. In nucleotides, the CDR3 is TGTGCCAGCAGCTGGAGAGCGGGGGCGCGGAACGAGCAGTACTTC. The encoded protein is CASSWRAGARNEQYF.